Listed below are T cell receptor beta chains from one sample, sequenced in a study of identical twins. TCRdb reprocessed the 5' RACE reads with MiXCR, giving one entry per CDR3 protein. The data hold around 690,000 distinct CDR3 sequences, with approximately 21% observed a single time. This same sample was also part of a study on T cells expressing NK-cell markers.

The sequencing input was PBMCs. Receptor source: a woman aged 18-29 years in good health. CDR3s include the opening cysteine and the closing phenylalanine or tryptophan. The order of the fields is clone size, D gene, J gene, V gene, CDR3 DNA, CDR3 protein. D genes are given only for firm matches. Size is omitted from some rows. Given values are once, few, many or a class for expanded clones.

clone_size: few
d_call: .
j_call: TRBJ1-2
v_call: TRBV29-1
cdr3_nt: TGCAGCATTGGGGGACATTCCTATGGCTACACCTTC
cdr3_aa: CSIGGHSYGYTF

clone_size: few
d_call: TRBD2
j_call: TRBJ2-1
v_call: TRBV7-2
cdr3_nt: TGTGCCAGCAGCGCCTCAGCGGGAGGGCCTTATGAGCAGTTCTTC
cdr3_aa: CASSASAGGPYEQFF

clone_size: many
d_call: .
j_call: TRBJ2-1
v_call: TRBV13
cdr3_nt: TGTGCCAGCAGCTTACGGGGATACAATGAGCAGTTCTTC
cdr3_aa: CASSLRGYNEQFF

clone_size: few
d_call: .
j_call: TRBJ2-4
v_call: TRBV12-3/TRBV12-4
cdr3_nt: TGTGCCAGCAGTTTCGGAGGGTTAGCCAAAAACATTCAGTACTTC
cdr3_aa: CASSFGGLAKNIQYF

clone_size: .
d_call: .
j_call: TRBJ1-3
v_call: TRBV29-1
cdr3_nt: TGCAGCGTTGGGAGGGGAAACACCATATATTTT
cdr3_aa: CSVGRGNTIYF

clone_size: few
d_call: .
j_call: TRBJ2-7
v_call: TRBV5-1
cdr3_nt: TGCGCCAGCAGCTTGGCGGCAGGGGAAAACGAGCAGTACTTC
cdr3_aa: CASSLAAGENEQYF

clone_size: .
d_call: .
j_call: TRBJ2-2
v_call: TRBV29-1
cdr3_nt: TGCAGCGCTCTCTCCGGAACAGCGAACACCGGGGAGCTGTTTTTT
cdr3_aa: CSALSGTANTGELFF

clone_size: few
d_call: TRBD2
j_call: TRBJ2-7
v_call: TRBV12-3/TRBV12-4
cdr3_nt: TGTGCCAGCAGTTGGGGCGGGGGATCCGAGCAGTACTTC
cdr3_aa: CASSWGGGSEQYF

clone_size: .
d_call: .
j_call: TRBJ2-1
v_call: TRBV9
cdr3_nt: TGTGCCAGCAGCGTATGGAGCGGAGCCGAGCAGTTCTTC
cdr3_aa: CASSVWSGAEQFF

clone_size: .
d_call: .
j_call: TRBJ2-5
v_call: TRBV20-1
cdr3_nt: TGCAGTGCTAGACCGATCGGATCAGAGACCCAGTACTTC
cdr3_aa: CSARPIGSETQYF